Reported below is one TCR beta chain. It has no known antigen specificity. This entry comes from a study of cytomegalovirus exposure and HLA in healthy donors (dated by TCRdb to the late 2010s). Concerning the study at large: According to an earlier analysis of around 600 of the donors, roughly 180 million T cells yielded roughly 110 million unique TCR beta sequences and 250 to 350 Gb of sequence data. The study profiled the T cell repertoires of hundreds of subjects by immunosequencing and related them to cytomegalovirus serostatus. Both class I and class II loci were covered by HLA typing, at four-digit resolution. The study combined high-throughput TCR immunosequencing, statistical association of individual TCRs with disease status, and machine learning to predict cytomegalovirus infection status. A handful of DR-DQ haplotypes were treated as single units for association and clustering because of strong linkage in the cohort. The number of typed donors differed by locus: about 629-630 for A, B, C, DRB1 and DQB1; approximately 530 for DQA1; approximately 600 for DPA1; and roughly 470 for DPB1. In addition to the first cohort of several hundred subjects, a separate validation cohort of 120 different subjects was used. Across 300 to 500 genotyped donors of the cohort, an average of roughly 250,000 unique TCR beta nucleotide sequences per donor were sequenced, and roughly a sixth of those sequences were non-productive. All discovery cohort repertoires had been generated on a single sequencing platform. The aim of the study was to test whether cataloging public T cell receptors could identify signatures of past pathogen exposure. The genetic ancestry cluster associated with self-reported Caucasian donors included roughly 84% of the 350 to 500 genotyped donors. An earlier analysis of approximately 580 of the donors used high-throughput TCR beta sequencing to judge whether each TCR beta V gene segment behaved as functional or pseudogenic. Approximately 310 gigabases of sequencing data and 70 million to 100 million unique TCR sequences made up an early release that covered over 550 HLA-typed donors. Rather than using new phenotypic data, the later analysis identified candidate immune exposures from TCR beta sequences and from how often those sequences occurred across donors. Donor age, sex, ethnicity and CMV serostatus were compiled alongside the repertoire data. To study patterns of TCR occurrence, a later analysis re-analyzed previously published TCR beta repertoires from several hundred donors and added high-resolution HLA genotyping. A later genetic analysis took genome-wide SNP genotypes for about three fifths of the roughly 700 donors and used that subset as a discovery cohort.

The method was the immunoSEQ multiplex PCR assay. A mixture of 60 forward primers for TCR Vbeta segments and 13 reverse primers for TCR Jbeta segments was used in the multiplex PCR. Amplification of the CDR3 region of rearranged TCR beta genes was performed with a multiplex PCR assay on genomic DNA. Amplified TCR beta libraries were sequenced as 87-base-pair reads on the Illumina HiSeq System. Per the authors' processing: Across the 670 or so repertoires, a later analysis counted about 81 million unique TCR beta chains, some 11 million of which were shared by at least two donors. Raw reads were error-corrected and collapsed into unique sequences by a nearest-neighbor algorithm in which closely related sequences were merged to remove PCR and sequencing errors. V, D and J gene segments were assigned by aligning CDR3 sequences to IMGT reference sequences. For a sequence to be retained, a match of at least six nucleotides to both a V gene segment and a J gene segment was required. Rearrangements were classified as productive when the CDR3 lacked stop codons and remained in frame with V and J, and all other rearrangements were classified as non-productive. CDR3 was defined by IMGT convention, running from the second conserved V-encoded cysteine to the conserved J-encoded phenylalanine. Sequences without an unambiguous match to a single V gene segment were excluded from the earlier analysis of 587 of the donors. In an earlier analysis of approximately 500 of the donors, a V segment was called functional when productive rearrangements were above 56.7%, and segregating when the standard deviation between donors exceeded 5%. To diagnose cytomegalovirus status from the catalog of TCR beta chain sequences, a statistical classification framework was built. V and J gene assignment, in a later analysis, came from comparing TCR nucleotide sequences with IMGT/GENE-DB human TR gene sequences. Using the TCRdist pipeline, a later analysis assigned CDR3 sequences along with most-parsimonious VDJ recombination scenarios. In a later analysis, each TCR beta chain was defined by its CDR3 amino acid sequence together with its V-gene family, and reads lacking a unique V-gene family were excluded. A later analysis removed 600 or so highly shared, low-generation-probability nucleotide sequences to deal with suspected cross-contamination and a sequencing artifact. In a later analysis, a clonal expansion index for each public chain was calculated from normalized within-repertoire ranks of inferred template counts. In a later analysis, generation probabilities were computed with a VDJ recombination model fitted to out-of-frame rearrangements, and the resulting probabilities were checked against IGoR. In a later analysis, TCR-TCR, TCR-HLA and TCR-CMV co-occurrence was scored with hypergeometric tests, and a repertoire-size bias correction was applied to TCR pairs. False discovery rates were estimated in a later analysis by permuting HLA or CMV assignments 20 times. In a later analysis, co-occurring TCRs were grouped with DBSCAN, and TCRdist sequence similarity was added when clustering was performed within HLA-allele-positive subsets. Repertoires with fewer than 30,000 or more than 120,000 public chains were left out of co-occurrence clustering, as were several repertoires with anomalous nucleotide sharing. Entries here come from immuneACCESS through TCRdb and include only in-frame sequences with V and J called. Some clones fail to appear in such tables; in the studies checked, an unresolved V gene covers under half of the shortfall, and the cause of the remainder is unknown. V and J calls and clone size are copied from that table; D and trimming were computed from the DNA. The table for this sample shows 50,000 to 70,000 clones. About 4% of the sample comes from the top ten.

The cohort consisted of 670 or so healthy bone marrow donors. All cohort members were sampled while nominally healthy, although unrecorded immune exposures were likely present. The donor was CMV seronegative and belonged to the group of around 350 seronegative cohort members. Each donor provided a peripheral blood sample, and peripheral blood mononuclear cells were used for TCR beta sequencing. Genomic DNA extraction from the blood cell samples was performed with the Qiagen DNeasy Blood Extraction Kit. Overall results and qualifications from the work: In a later analysis, TCR association rates were found to vary across HLA loci, with the most associated TCRs seen for DRB1 alleles and the fewest for HLA-C alleles. Some IMGT-functional V segments, including TRBV6-2 and TRBV6-3, could not be distinguished by the 87-base-pair reads and were therefore excluded. Roughly uniform sequencing depth across donors was assumed in presence/absence analyses, although this assumption may not hold. In vitro tests confirmed that three of the cytomegalovirus-associated TCR beta chains recognize cytomegalovirus antigens. A further reported finding was that TCR beta sequences accurately predicted the HLA-A and HLA-B alleles for most subjects in the first cohort. Because HLA typing was missing for some donors at each locus, association tests included only the typed subset. The only immune exposure information available for the cohort was CMV serostatus. A later genetic analysis associated a missense DCLRE1C variant with V-gene and J-gene trimming of TCR beta chains, and an independent cohort replicated the association. The study listed 150 to 200 TCR beta chains as associated with cytomegalovirus. According to the authors, the approach could potentially be generalized to other disease states and immunological phenotypes. Correlated functional status among segregating V segments might be attributable to linkage disequilibrium, but an unknown experimental factor could not be ruled out. When HLA alleles, especially DR and DQ, strongly co-occurred, attributing TCR associations to individual alleles was difficult. The classifier was reported to diagnose cytomegalovirus status with high specificity and sensitivity in both the original and validation cohorts. In an earlier analysis of some 640 of the donors, most TCR beta V segments were observed in productive rearrangements about 87% or about 30% of the time, broadly matching IMGT annotations. A later analysis associated about 16,000 TCR beta sequences with specific HLA alleles at a false discovery rate of 0.05. A later genetic analysis reported fewer N-insertions in productive TCRs among donors in an Asian-associated ancestry cluster than the roughly 700-donor mean. Most TCR sequences were seen in very few donors, while some public TCRs were found in many individuals. A later analysis reported that several top co-occurrence clusters appeared linked to parvovirus B19, influenza, CMV and Epstein-Barr virus. Around 16 rarely observed V segments, including chromosome 9 orphons, were excluded from the earlier analysis of several hundred of the donors because counts were too low. According to a later analysis, most CMV-associated TCR beta chains appeared to be HLA-restricted, and the HLA associations seemed to be driven largely by CMV exposure. A group of highly shared sequence variants was considered likely to be a technical artifact of the sequencing pipeline. Compared with equally common non-associated chains, HLA-associated TCR beta chains in a later analysis were more clonally expanded and had lower generation probabilities. In this cohort, only TCR beta chains were sequenced, and detectable features were limited by the absence of alpha or paired-chain data.

Trimming costs V 6 bases and J 5 bases, and their ends lie 19 bases apart. The CDR3 starts with the cysteine, ends with the phenylalanine, and has 16 residues. Only the CDR3 portion is preserved as DNA: 48 bases, with reading frame beginning at the first base. Per the germline V gene, KGHSH is the CDR1 and LQKENI is the CDR2. The TCR comes from a male donor in good health and CMV-seronegative. Sequenced input: PBMCs. Here the chain combines TRBV18 and TRBJ1-4; a tentative D call is TRBD1 (6 bases match). CDR3 sequence: CASSFLEDSQNEKLFF. The sequenced DNA is TGTGCCAGCTCCTTCCTTGAGGACAGCCAGAATGAAAAACTGTTTTTT.